This TCR beta chain was profiled in a study of tumor-infiltrating lymphocytes in primary liver carcinoma. Whole-study findings and limits: Tumor-adjacent and tumor-blood pairs overlapped less than tumor region pairs did. Unsorted bulk samples meant CD4+ and CD8+ repertoires went uncompared.

Germline DNA was extracted alongside blood RNA, which was obtained from unsorted whole blood. This clonotype has only a few counts. Its target is not known. Just one base apart from a much larger clone, this may be a read error. Reverse transcription of approximately 520 ng total RNA with a constant-region primer produced TCR beta cDNA. Amplification in three nested multiplex PCR rounds with slightly modified ARM-PCR gave rise to TCR beta libraries. TRBV1-TRBV30 forward primers and a C-beta reverse primer were used in the first two PCR rounds, which each ran for approximately 11 cycles. MiXCR, run by TCRdb on the multiplex PCR reads, gives a single entry per CDR3 protein. Of about 210,000 distinct CDR3 sequences in the sample, approximately 65% were seen once. From germline, CDR1 is SQVTM and CDR2 ANQGSEA. The CDR3 length is 17 residues.

The source material was peripheral blood. V gene TRBV29-1 combines with J gene TRBJ2-1, with 13 bases identical to TRBD2. This sequence was found in a woman in her sixties or seventies with primary liver carcinoma and hepatitis B virus infection. CDR3 nucleotides: TGCAGCGGTTCGCGGGGACTTCGACTAGCGGGAGGCAATGAGCAGCTCTTC. It specifies CSGSRGLRLAGGNEQLF.